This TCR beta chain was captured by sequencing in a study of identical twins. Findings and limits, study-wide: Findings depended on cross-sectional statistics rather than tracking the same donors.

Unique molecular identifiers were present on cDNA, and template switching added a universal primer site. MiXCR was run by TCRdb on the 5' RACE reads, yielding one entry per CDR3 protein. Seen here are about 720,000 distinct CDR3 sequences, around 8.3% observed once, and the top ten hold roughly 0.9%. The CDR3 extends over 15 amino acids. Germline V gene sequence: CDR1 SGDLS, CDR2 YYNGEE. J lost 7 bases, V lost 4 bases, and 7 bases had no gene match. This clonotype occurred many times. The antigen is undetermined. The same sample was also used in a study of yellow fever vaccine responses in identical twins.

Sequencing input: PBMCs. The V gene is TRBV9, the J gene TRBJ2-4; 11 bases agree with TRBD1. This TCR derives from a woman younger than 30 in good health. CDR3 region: CASSTGQGAENIQYF. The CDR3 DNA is TGTGCCAGCAGCACAGGACAGGGGGCCGAGAACATTCAGTACTTC.